This paragraph covers one T cell receptor (beta chain) sequence. Its cognate antigen is unknown. The entry originates in a study of T cell repertoires in cytomegalovirus infection. MiXCR was run by TCRdb on the reads, yielding one entry per CDR3 protein. The sample has a few hundred thousand distinct CDR3 sequences, about 40% seen once. CDR1 and CDR2 from the germline V gene are LGHNA and YSLEER. There are 18 residues in the CDR3. Germline trimming cut 1 base from V and 0 bases from J; bases unmatched to any gene: 8. The sample consisted of cultured PBMCs, taken from culture after CMV antigen stimulation. The clonotype comes from a human donor in good health (CMV status not recorded). Some clones in this sample may be carry-over from other donors' samples. This rearrangement joins TRBV4-3 to TRBJ2-7, with 11 bases lining up with TRBD2. The CDR3 loop reads CASSQGIAGGKFSYEQYF. CDR3 DNA sequence: TGCGCCAGCAGCCAAGGGATAGCGGGAGGGAAATTCTCCTACGAGCAGTACTTC.